The 21 T cell receptor beta chains given below trace back to one sample, sequenced in a study of CD8 T cells in Susac syndrome. Reverse transcription used roughly 0.45 to 1 ug RNA and random hexamers. MiXCR, run by TCRdb on the immunoSEQ multiplex PCR reads, gives a single entry per CDR3 protein. The sample comprises 100,000 to 150,000 distinct CDR3 sequences, about 94% of which are singletons, and around 0.12% rests with the top ten. The sample consisted of CD4+ T cells from PBMCs. All receptors derive from a human donor with multiple sclerosis.

The chain joins TRBV6-5 to TRBJ2-4; possibly TRBD1 for D (5 bases). CDR1 is MNHEY and CDR2 is SVGAGI in the germline V gene. V gave up 3 bases and J gave up 8 bases, with 14 bases separating them. The length of the CDR3 is 14 residues. This CDR3 reads CASSYVRTSDIQYF. In DNA, the CDR3 is TGTGCCAGCAGTTATGTAAGGACATCGGACATTCAGTACTTC.

This chain connects TRBV30 to TRBJ1-1; D ambiguous. V was shortened by 3 bases and J by 3 bases, with 11 bases between the two germline ends. CDR1 is GTSNPN and CDR2 is SVGIG in the germline V gene (reference sequence). This CDR3 is 13 amino acids long. The CDR3 reads CAWRRQTYTEAFF. Here the CDR3 DNA reads TGTGCCTGGAGGAGGCAGACCTACACTGAAGCTTTCTTT.

V is TRBV7-9 and J is TRBJ1-1; 7 nucleotides match TRBD1. The V and J ends lost 10 bases and 2 bases, in that order; junction bases with no gene match: 13. The CDR3 consists of 15 residues. Germline loops: CDR1 SEHNR, CDR2 FQNEAQ (reference sequence). The CDR3 loop is CATPSGGAVNTEAFF. The CDR3 DNA follows: TGTGCCACCCCGTCAGGGGGGGCGGTAAACACTGAAGCTTTCTTT.

The V gene is TRBV13, the J gene TRBJ2-1; TRBD2 matches 13 bases. The CDR3 runs to 17 residues. V gave up 5 bases and J gave up 7 bases; unmatched junction bases: 11. From germline, CDR1 is PRHDT and CDR2 FYEKMQ (reference sequence). The CDR3 DNA reads TGTGCCAGCAGCATCCGGACTAGCGGGAGATATGAGAATGAGCAGTTCTTC. It codes for CASSIRTSGRYENEQFF.

V usage is TRBV11-2 and J usage is TRBJ2-3, with D possibly matching TRBD2 (5 bases). The V and J ends lost 2 bases and 4 bases respectively, with 13 bases between them. Germline CDR1 reads SGHAT; CDR2 reads FQNNGV. The CDR3 contains 15 residues. CDR3 DNA sequence: TGTGCCAGCAGCTTAACTTGGAGCGGCCCAGATACGCAGTATTTT. Its protein is CASSLTWSGPDTQYF.

The chain employs TRBV6-2 or TRBV6-3 and TRBJ2-7; D not resolved. The germline CDR1 and CDR2 sequences are MNHEY and SVGEGT. V was pared by 11 bases and J by 2 bases, with 13 bases between. The CDR3 has 12 amino acids. CDR3 bases: TGTGCCGCTCGGAGCATCGCCTACGAGCAGTACTTC. As protein: CAARSIAYEQYF.

The gene calls are TRBV12-5 and TRBJ1-2, with D tentatively TRBD1 (6 bases). V gave up 2 bases and J gave up 5 bases, with 15 bases separating them. The germline gives CDR1 LGHNT, CDR2 FRNRAP. The CDR3 runs 15 residues. The CDR3 reads CASGLSRGGEYGYTF. The CDR3 nucleotides are TGTGCTAGTGGTTTGTCAAGAGGGGGGGAGTATGGCTACACCTTC.

J is TRBJ2-7 and V is TRBV7-2; D is undetermined. In germline, CDR1 is SGHTA, CDR2 FQGNSA. The CDR3 consists of 13 residues. V lost 1 base and J 5 bases, leaving 9 bases between the germline ends. This chain's CDR3 is CASSLEYLNEQYF. DNA for the CDR3: TGTGCCAGCAGCTTAGAGTATCTCAACGAGCAGTACTTC.

The chain has TRBV30 and TRBJ1-1, with a weak D call TRBD1 (6 bases). The CDR3 is made up of 15 amino acids. Germline V gene lookup returns CDR1 GTSNPN and CDR2 SVGIG (reference sequence). Trimming removed 1 base from V and 1 base from J, with 13 bases in between. The CDR3 nucleotides read TGTGCCTGGAGTGACTGGGGGGCGCCGAACACTGAAGCTTTCTTT. Translating gives CAWSDWGAPNTEAFF.

This chain connects TRBV19 to TRBJ1-2; D unclear. CDR1 is LNHDA and CDR2 is SQIVND in the germline V gene (reference sequence). V was shortened by 0 bases and J by 3 bases, with 8 bases between the two germline ends. CDR3 length equals 14 residues. For the CDR3, the DNA is TGTGCCAGTAGTATAGATGCACACGACTATGGCTACACCTTC. Its translation: CASSIDAHDYGYTF. The full variable domain, rest sourced from reference TRBV19 and TRBJ1-2, is DGGITQSPKYLFRKEGQNVTLSCEQNLNHDAMYWYRQDPGQGLRLIYYSQIVNDFQKGDIAEGYSVSREKKESFPLTVTSAQKNPTAFYLCASSIDAHDYGYTFGSGTRLTVV.

The CDR3 DNA reads TGCGCCAGCAGCTTGTCCACTAGCGGTTCCACAGATACGCAGTATTTT. Protein: CASSLSTSGSTDTQYF. The chain carries TRBV5-1 and TRBJ2-3; 8 bases align to TRBD2. The junction had 6 bases not matched to a gene; V was cut back by 1 base and J by 2 bases. Germline V gene sequence: CDR1 SGHRS, CDR2 YFSETQ. The CDR3 runs to 16 residues.

This chain uses TRBV6-2 or TRBV6-3 with TRBJ2-1, with unresolved D. The V end lost 2 bases, the J end lost 4 bases, and 6 bases lay between the germline ends. The CDR3 length is 13 residues. Germline V gives CDR1 MNHEY, CDR2 SVGEGT. The CDR3 nucleotides read TGTGCCAGCAGTTACCTTTGGTACAATGAGCAGTTCTTC. This gives the protein CASSYLWYNEQFF.

This sequence joins TRBV18 and TRBJ2-5; weak D call: TRBD1 (5 bases). Per the germline V gene, CDR1 is KGHSH and CDR2 is LQKENI. With 6 bases removed from V and 3 bases from J, the gap between germline ends came to 17 bases. The CDR3 runs 15 residues. The CDR3 loop reads CASSPEKGVKETQYF. CDR3 coding DNA: TGTGCCAGCTCGCCAGAGAAAGGGGTCAAAGAGACCCAGTACTTC.

The gene calls are TRBV29-1 and TRBJ2-1, with unresolved D. Germline V gives CDR1 SQVTM, CDR2 ANQGSEA. Trimming left V 6 bases short and J 0 bases short, with 9 bases between. This CDR3 comprises 13 residues. The CDR3 spells CSVQWPSYNEQFF. The CDR3 DNA is TGCAGCGTGCAATGGCCCTCCTACAATGAGCAGTTCTTC.

The CDR3 DNA follows: TGTGCCAGGTGGGACAGGAAAAAAATTCGCCGGGCCCACGAGCAGTACTTC. It specifies CARWDRKKIRRAHEQYF. The genes are TRBV7-2 and TRBJ2-7; 8 bases are a match to TRBD1. This CDR3 region has 17 residues. After removal of 9 bases from V and 5 bases from J, the junction contained 21 bases not matched to a gene. CDR1 and CDR2 from the germline V gene are SGHTA and FQGNSA.

V usage is TRBV20-1 and J usage is TRBJ2-2; D gene uncertain. The V end lost 1 base, the J end lost 2 bases, and 8 bases lay between the germline ends. This CDR3 has 14 residues. Germline loops: CDR1 DFQATT, CDR2 SNEGSKA (reference sequence). CDR3 in amino acids: CSARVQGNTGELFF. CDR3 DNA: TGCAGTGCTAGAGTTCAAGGAAACACCGGGGAGCTGTTTTTT.

The CDR3 bases are TGTGCCAGCAGTCAATCAGGGGTCTATGGCTACACCTTC. As protein: CASSQSGVYGYTF. This chain connects TRBV28 to TRBJ1-2, with TRBD1 as a possible D gene (6 bases). Looked up from germline, CDR1 is MDHEN and CDR2 is SYDVKM. The V end lost 5 bases, the J end lost 4 bases, and 11 bases lay between the germline ends. The CDR3 sequence is 13 residues long.

The gene calls are TRBV20-1 and TRBJ1-5; TRBD1 might be the D (5 bases). V was trimmed by 3 bases and J by 7 bases, leaving 19 bases between them. Germline V lookup: CDR1 DFQATT, CDR2 SNEGSKA (reference sequence). The CDR3 is 15 residues long. The CDR3 loop is CSASLGPQGSQPQHF. The CDR3 DNA follows: TGCAGTGCTAGTCTGGGCCCTCAGGGTTCCCAGCCCCAGCATTTT.

The V and J genes are TRBV18 and TRBJ2-6, with TRBD2 as a possible D gene (5 bases). The CDR3 is made up of 14 amino acids. Germline lookup yields CDR1 KGHSH and CDR2 LQKENI. The ends were cut back, 3 bases at V and 2 bases at J, with 5 bases in the middle. The CDR3 loop reads CASSPEAGANVLTF. CDR3 nucleotide sequence: TGTGCCAGCTCACCGGAGGCTGGGGCCAACGTCCTGACTTTC.

The chain uses TRBV23-1 and TRBJ2-7, with 7 bases matching TRBD2. TRBV23-1 belongs to the ORF category, with a function that is uncertain. The length of the CDR3 is 14 residues. The junction had 9 bases not matched to a gene; V was cut back by 5 bases and J by 5 bases. The CDR3 DNA is TGCGCCAGCAGTACCCGGGGACTACGGAACGAGCAGTACTTC. Protein product: CASSTRGLRNEQYF.

This clonotype has just one count. The gene calls are TRBV7-9 and TRBJ2-2; D is perhaps TRBD2 (5 bases). CDR1 and CDR2 (germline): SEHNR, FQNEAQ (reference sequence). V was pared by 2 bases and J by 1 base, with 14 bases between. The CDR3 sequence is 17 residues long. The CDR3 nucleotides read TGTGCCAGCAGCTTACCGGGCGACTATGTGAACACCGGGGAGCTGTTTTTT. Translating it yields CASSLPGDYVNTGELFF.